This TCR beta chain originates from a study of blood T cells in healthy people across ages. Sample-barcoded 5' priming and a J-beta primer mix drove a second PCR of about 6 to 12 cycles. In TCRdb, the 5' RACE reads were re-called with MiXCR into one record per CDR3 protein. The repertoire holds roughly 1,500,000 distinct CDR3 sequences, with around two fifths as singletons. The sample comprised blood. The clonotype comes from a woman younger than 30 in good health.

The CDR3 DNA sequence: TGTGCCAGCAGCCCGGGGGGGCCGGGTTTTACGCAGTATTTT. This codes for CASSPGGPGFTQYF. J is TRBJ2-3 and V is TRBV14; 8 bases are a match to TRBD2. V shed 4 bases and J 8 bases; nucleotides not matched to a gene: 8. Germline loops: CDR1 SGHDN, CDR2 FVKESK. The CDR3 runs 14 residues.